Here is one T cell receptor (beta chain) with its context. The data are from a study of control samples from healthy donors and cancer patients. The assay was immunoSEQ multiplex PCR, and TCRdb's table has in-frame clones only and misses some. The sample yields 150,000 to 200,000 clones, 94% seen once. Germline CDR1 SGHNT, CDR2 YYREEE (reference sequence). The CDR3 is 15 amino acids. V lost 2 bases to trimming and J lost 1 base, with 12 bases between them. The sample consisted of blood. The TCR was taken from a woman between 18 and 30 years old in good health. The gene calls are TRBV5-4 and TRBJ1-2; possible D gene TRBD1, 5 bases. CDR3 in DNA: TGTGCCAGCAGCTTTAGGGACCACCGTAACTATGGCTACACCTTC. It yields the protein CASSFRDHRNYGYTF.